This TCR beta chain was retrieved from a study of low-dose radiotherapy and immunotherapy resistance in tumors. This CDR3 contains 16 residues. The trim removed 2 bases at V and 4 bases at J, leaving 6 bases unmatched. TRAV- and TRBV-specific primers, spanning alpha and beta chains, primed first-strand cDNA. The authors ran approximately 20 PCR cycles to amplify TCRs with a constant-region primer and V-primer adapter. TCRdb re-called the reads through MiXCR, storing one row per CDR3 protein. This sample has about 6,200 distinct CDR3 sequences, with roughly 85% found just once. This clonotype was sampled from a human donor with advanced metastatic prostate, ovarian, gallbladder or colorectal cancer (not recorded which). This table probably holds off-target reads from a library built for another chain. The chain recombines TRBV12-3 or TRBV12-4 with TRBJ2-2, with 8 nucleotides matching TRBD2. CDR3 loop: CASSLSTSGPTGELFF. Written as DNA, the CDR3 is TGTGCCAGCAGTTTATCTACTAGCGGACCCACCGGGGAGCTGTTTTTT.